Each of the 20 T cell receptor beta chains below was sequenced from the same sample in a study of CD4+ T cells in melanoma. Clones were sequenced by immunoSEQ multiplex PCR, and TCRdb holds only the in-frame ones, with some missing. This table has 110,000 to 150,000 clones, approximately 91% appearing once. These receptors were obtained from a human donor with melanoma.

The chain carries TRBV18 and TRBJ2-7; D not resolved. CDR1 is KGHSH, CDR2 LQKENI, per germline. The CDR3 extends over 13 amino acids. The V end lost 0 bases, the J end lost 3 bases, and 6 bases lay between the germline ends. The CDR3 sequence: CASSPPAYYEQYF. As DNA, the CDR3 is TGTGCCAGCTCACCACCGGCCTACTACGAGCAGTACTTC. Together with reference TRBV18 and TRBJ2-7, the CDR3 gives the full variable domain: NAGVMQNPRHLVRRRGQEARLRCSPMKGHSHVYWYRQLPEEGLKFMVYLQKENIIDESGMPKERFSAEFPKEGPSILRIQQVVRGDSAAYFCASSPPAYYEQYFGPGTRLTVT.

The CDR3 loop is CASSGTSTDTQYF. CDR3 coding DNA: TGTGCCAGCAGTGGAACTAGCACAGATACGCAGTATTTT. The V call is TRBV2, the J call TRBJ2-3; D is ambiguous. The CDR3 has 13 amino acids. The germline V gene has CDR1 SNHLY and CDR2 FYNNEI. The V gene lost 4 bases and the J gene lost 0 bases, with 5 bases spanning the gap.

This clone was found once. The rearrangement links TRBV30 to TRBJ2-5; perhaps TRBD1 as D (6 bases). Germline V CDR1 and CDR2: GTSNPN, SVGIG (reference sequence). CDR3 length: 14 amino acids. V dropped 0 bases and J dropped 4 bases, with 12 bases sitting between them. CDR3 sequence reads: CAWSVVGARETQYF. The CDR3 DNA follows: TGTGCCTGGAGTGTTGTGGGGGCTCGAGAGACCCAGTACTTC.

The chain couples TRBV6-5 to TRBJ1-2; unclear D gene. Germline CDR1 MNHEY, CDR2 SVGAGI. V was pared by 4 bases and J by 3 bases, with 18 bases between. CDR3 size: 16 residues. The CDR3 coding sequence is TGTGCCAGCAGTTCCCGGGTCAGTGGGCGATACTATGGCTACACCTTC. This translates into CASSSRVSGRYYGYTF.

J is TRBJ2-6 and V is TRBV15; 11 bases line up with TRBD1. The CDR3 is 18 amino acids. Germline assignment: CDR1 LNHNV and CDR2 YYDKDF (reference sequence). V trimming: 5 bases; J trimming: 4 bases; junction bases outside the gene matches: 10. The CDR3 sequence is CATSPGTGGKEGANVLTF. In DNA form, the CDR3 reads TGTGCCACCAGCCCCGGGACAGGGGGTAAAGAAGGGGCCAACGTCCTGACTTTC.

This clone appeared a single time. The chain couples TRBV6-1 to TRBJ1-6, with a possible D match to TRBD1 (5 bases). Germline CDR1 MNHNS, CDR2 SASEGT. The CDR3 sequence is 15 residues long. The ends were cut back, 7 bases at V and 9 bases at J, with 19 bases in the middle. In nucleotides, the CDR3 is TGTGCCAGCACGGAGGCCCTCCCGGGACTTTCACCCCTCCACTTT. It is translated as CASTEALPGLSPLHF.

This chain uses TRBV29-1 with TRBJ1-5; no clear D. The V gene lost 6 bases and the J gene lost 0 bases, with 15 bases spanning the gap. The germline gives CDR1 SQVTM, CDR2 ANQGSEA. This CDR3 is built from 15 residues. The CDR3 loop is CSVTLSPGSNQPQHF. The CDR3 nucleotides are TGCAGCGTAACTTTGAGTCCGGGTAGCAATCAGCCCCAGCATTTT. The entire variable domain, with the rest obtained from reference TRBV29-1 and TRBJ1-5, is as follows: SAVISQKPSRDICQRGTSLTIQCQVDSQVTMMFWYRQQPGQSLTLIATANQGSEATYESGFVIDKFPISRPNLTFSTLTVSNMSPEDSSIYLCSVTLSPGSNQPQHFGDGTRLSIL.

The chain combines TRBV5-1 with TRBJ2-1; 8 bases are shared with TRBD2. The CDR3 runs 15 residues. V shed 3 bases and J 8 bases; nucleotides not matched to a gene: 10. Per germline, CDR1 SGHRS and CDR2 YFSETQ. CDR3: CASSWGTSFMDEQFF. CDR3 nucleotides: TGCGCCAGCAGCTGGGGGACTAGTTTCATGGATGAGCAGTTCTTC.

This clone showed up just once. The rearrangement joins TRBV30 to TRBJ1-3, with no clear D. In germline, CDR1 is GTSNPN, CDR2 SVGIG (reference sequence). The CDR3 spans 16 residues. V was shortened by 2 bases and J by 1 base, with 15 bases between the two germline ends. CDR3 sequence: CAWSSGRFSSGNTIYF. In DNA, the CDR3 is TGTGCCTGGAGTAGCGGCAGGTTTTCTTCTGGAAACACCATATATTTT.

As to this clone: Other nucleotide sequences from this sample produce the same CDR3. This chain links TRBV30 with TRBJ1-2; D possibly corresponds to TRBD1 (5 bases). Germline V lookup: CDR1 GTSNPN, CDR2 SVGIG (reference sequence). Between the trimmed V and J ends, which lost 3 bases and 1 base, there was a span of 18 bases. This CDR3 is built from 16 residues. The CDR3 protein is CAWRSQWQGGNYGYTF. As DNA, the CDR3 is TGTGCCTGGAGGAGTCAGTGGCAGGGAGGTAACTATGGCTACACCTTC.

In DNA form, the CDR3 reads TGTGCCAGCAGCTTAGCGCAGCGGGGCGGTGGGGCCAACGTCCTGACTTTC. As protein: CASSLAQRGGGANVLTF. This chain connects TRBV7-2 to TRBJ2-6; TRBD2 matches at 7 bases. Losses at the gene ends were 0 bases for V and 3 bases for J; bases not matched to a gene: 5. Germline V lookup: CDR1 SGHTA, CDR2 FQGNSA. The CDR3 loop spans 17 amino acids.

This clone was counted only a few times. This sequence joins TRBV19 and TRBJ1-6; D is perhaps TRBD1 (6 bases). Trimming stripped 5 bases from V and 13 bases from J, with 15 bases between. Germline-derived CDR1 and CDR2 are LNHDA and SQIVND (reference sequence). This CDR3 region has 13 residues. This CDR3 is CASSPRQDLPLHF. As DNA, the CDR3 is TGTGCCAGTAGTCCCCGACAGGATCTCCCCCTCCACTTT. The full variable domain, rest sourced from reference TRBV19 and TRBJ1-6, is DGGITQSPKYLFRKEGQNVTLSCEQNLNHDAMYWYRQDPGQGLRLIYYSQIVNDFQKGDIAEGYSVSREKKESFPLTVTSAQKNPTAFYLCASSPRQDLPLHFGNGTRLTVT.

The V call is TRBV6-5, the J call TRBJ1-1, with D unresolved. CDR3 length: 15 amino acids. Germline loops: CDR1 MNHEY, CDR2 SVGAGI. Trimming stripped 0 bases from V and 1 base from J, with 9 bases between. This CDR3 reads CASSYSPLGNTEAFF. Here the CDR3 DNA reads TGTGCCAGCAGTTACTCGCCCTTGGGGAACACTGAAGCTTTCTTT.

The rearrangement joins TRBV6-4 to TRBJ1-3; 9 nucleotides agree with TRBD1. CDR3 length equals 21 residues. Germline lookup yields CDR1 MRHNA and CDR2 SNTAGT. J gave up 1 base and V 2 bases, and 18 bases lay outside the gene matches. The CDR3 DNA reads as TGTGCCAGCAGTGACCCATCCTGGACAGGGGAGAAAGGTTTGTCTGGAAACACCATATATTTT. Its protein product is CASSDPSWTGEKGLSGNTIYF.

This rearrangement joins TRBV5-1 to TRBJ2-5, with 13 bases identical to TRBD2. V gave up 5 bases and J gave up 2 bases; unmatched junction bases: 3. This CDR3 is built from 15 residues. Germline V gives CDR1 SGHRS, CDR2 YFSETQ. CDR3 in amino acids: CASRKLAGGQETQYF. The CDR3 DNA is TGCGCCAGCAGGAAACTAGCGGGGGGGCAAGAGACCCAGTACTTC.

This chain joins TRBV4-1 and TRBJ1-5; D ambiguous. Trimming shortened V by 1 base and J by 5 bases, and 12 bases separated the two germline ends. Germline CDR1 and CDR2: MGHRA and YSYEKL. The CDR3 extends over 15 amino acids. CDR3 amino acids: CASSQVTGSDQPQHF. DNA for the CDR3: TGCGCCAGCAGCCAAGTGACCGGTTCAGATCAGCCCCAGCATTTT.

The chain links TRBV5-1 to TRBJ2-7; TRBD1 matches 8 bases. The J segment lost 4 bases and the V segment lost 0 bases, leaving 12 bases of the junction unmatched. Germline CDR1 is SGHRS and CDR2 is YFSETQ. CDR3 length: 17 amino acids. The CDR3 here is CASSLVVGGQARYEQYF. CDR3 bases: TGCGCCAGCAGCTTGGTTGTTGGGGGACAGGCCCGGTACGAGCAGTACTTC.

DNA of the CDR3: TGTGCCAGCAGCTCCCTGACAGTCTCGACGGCTTTCTTT. It codes for CASSSLTVSTAFF. This chain uses TRBV7-9 with TRBJ1-1, with D tentatively TRBD1 (5 bases). CDR3 length: 13 amino acids. Germline V gene data show CDR1 as SEHNR and CDR2 as FQNEAQ (reference sequence). V was pared by 4 bases and J by 11 bases, with 17 bases between. Looking up the rest from reference TRBV7-9 and TRBJ1-1 gives the full variable domain: DTGVSQNPRHKITKRGQNVTFRCDPISEHNRLYWYRQTLGQGPEFLTYFQNEAQLEKSRLLSDRFSAERPKGSFSTLEIQRTEQGDSAMYLCASSSLTVSTAFFGQGTRLTVV.

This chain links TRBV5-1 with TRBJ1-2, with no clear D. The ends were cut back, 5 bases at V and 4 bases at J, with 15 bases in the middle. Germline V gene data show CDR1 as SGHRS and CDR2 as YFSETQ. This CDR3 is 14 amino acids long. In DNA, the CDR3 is TGCGCCAGCAGATACACTACAGACTCCTATGGCTACACCTTC. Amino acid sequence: CASRYTTDSYGYTF.

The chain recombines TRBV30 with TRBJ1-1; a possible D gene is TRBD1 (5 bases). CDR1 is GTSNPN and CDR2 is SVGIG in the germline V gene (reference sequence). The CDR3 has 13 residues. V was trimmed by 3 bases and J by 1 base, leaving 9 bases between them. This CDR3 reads CAWRGGGNTEAFF. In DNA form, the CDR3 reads TGTGCCTGGAGGGGTGGGGGGAACACTGAAGCTTTCTTT.